This T cell receptor (beta chain) emerged from a study of tumor-infiltrating lymphocytes in localized non-small cell lung cancer. The ends lost 5 bases at V and 2 bases at J; junction bases unmatched: 7. The CDR3 extends over 15 amino acids. Germline V CDR1 and CDR2: LNHDA, SQIVND (reference sequence). Assay used: immunoSEQ multiplex PCR; TCRdb lists only in-frame clones, some missing. The sample consists of approximately 17,000 clones, 78% of them appearing once. This chain connects TRBV19 to TRBJ2-7, with TRBD1 matching over 9 bases. The sequenced sample was lung tumor tissue. The clonotype originates from a human donor with non-small cell lung cancer. The CDR3: CASSAAGTGTYEQYF. CDR3 nucleotides: TGTGCCAGTAGTGCCGCCGGGACAGGGACCTACGAGCAGTACTTC.